The present T cell receptor (beta chain) was sequenced within a study of regulatory T cells in long-lasting Graves disease. The time point: persistent/refractory GD, antithyroid drugs over 5 years with positive TRAb. PBMC RNA served as the TCR library source. It was American Thyroid Association guidelines that determined Graves' disease diagnosis. Patients all came to the study from an endocrinology department in Xi'an, China. Library construction for TCR beta used iRepertoire HTBI primers and Arm-PCR of CDR3 regions. TCRdb re-analysed the multiplex PCR reads in MiXCR, keeping a single row per CDR3 protein. Here the sample spans fewer than 400,000 distinct CDR3 sequences, 15% to 20% being singletons. Comments on this clonotype: Antigen: not known.

This CDR3 has 14 residues. Trimming cost V 3 bases and J 4 bases; bases outside gene matches: 4. CDR1 SGHRS and CDR2 YFSETQ come from the germline V gene. General study findings and limits: Persistent disease samples used TRBV28, TRBJ1-2 and TRBJ2-5 preferentially. Compared with new cases, persistent Graves' patients showed reduced TCR diversity.

The starting material was peripheral blood mononuclear cells (PBMCs), obtained when the disease was refractory, from a patient treated with antithyroid drugs. The clonotype was recovered from a female donor with Graves disease. This chain uses TRBV5-1 with TRBJ2-7; 10 bases line up with TRBD1. CDR3 in DNA: TGCGCCAGCAGCTGGGGACAGGGGAGGTACGAGCAGTACTTC. Translation gives CASSWGQGRYEQYF.